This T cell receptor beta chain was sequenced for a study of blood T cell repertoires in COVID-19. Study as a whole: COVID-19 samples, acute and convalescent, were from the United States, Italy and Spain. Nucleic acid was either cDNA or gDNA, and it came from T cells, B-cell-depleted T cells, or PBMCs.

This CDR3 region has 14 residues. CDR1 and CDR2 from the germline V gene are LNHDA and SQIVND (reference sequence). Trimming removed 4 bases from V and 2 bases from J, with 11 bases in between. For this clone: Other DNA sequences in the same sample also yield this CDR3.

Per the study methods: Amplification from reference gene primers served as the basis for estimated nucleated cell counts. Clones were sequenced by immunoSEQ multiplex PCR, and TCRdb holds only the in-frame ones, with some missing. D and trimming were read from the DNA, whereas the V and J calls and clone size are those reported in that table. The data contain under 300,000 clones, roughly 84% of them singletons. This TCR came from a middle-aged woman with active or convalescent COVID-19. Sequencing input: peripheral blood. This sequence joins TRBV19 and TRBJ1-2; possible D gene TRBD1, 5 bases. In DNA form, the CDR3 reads TGTGCCAGTAGTACCCCAGGGCTCAACTATGGCTACACCTTC. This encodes CASSTPGLNYGYTF.